The clone carrying this TCR beta chain was counted at least ten times. Antigen specificity is unknown. Germline loops: CDR1 MNHEY, CDR2 SVGAGI. The CDR3 is 17 amino acids. With 0 bases removed from V and 7 bases from J, the gap between germline ends came to 20 bases. These data belong to a study of T-cell reconstitution after alpha-beta-depleted transplantation in children. This sample's TCRbeta library carried unique molecular identifier barcodes. TCRdb re-called the PCR reads through MiXCR, storing one row per CDR3 protein. Of roughly 240,000 distinct CDR3 sequences detected, around 8% appear once; the ten largest clones hold 6% to 7%. General observations from the study: Several hundred expanded graft clones reportedly supplied alpha-beta T cells about two months after transplant. Hyperexpanded clones declined; after one year, newly produced T cells mostly supplied diversity. Surviving thymic progenitors and recipient T cells were the source of high TCRbeta diversity at day 60 in some patients.

V is TRBV6-5 and J is TRBJ2-3; D is uncertain. The TCR sequence derives from a male patient aged 10-17 years who had a stem cell transplant for acute lymphoblastic leukemia, so the T cells may come from the graft donor. The sample in question was PBMCs, mostly from graft donor cells, obtained 180 days after TCRalphabeta/CD19-depleted stem cell transplant. CDR3: CASSYSSSGPLGNTQYF. The CDR3, as DNA: TGTGCCAGCAGTTACTCGTCTTCGGGCCCACTGGGAAATACGCAGTATTTT.